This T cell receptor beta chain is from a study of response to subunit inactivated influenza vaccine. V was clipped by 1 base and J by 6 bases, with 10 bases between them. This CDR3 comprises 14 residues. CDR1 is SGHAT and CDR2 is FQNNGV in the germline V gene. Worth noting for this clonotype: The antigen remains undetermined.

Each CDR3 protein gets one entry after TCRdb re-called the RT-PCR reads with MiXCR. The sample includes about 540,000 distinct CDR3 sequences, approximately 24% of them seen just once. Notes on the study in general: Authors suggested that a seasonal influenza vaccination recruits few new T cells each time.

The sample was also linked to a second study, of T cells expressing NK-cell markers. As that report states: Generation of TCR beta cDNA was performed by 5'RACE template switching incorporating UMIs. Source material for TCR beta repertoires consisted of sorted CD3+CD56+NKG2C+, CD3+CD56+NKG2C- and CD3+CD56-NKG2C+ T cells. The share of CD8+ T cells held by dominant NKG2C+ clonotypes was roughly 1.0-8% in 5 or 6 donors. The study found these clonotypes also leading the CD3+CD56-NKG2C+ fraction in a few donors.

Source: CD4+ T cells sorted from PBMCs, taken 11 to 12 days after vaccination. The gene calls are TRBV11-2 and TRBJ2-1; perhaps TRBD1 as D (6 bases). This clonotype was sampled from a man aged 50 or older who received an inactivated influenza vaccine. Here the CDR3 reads CASSLGGLANEQFF. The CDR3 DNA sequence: TGTGCCAGCAGCTTAGGGGGGCTAGCCAATGAGCAGTTCTTC.